The entry below describes one T cell receptor beta chain. From germline, CDR1 is SEHNR and CDR2 FQNEAQ (reference sequence). V was pared by 5 bases and J by 1 base, with 14 bases between. CDR3 size: 15 residues. The source of the sample is a study of OX40 agonist ivuxolimab in advanced cancers. The table came from immunoSEQ multiplex PCR; TCRdb's copy has only in-frame clones and leaves some out. The table has about 48,000 clones, just under 90% seen once. This receptor was obtained from an adult with an advanced solid tumor such as melanoma, head and neck, liver or kidney cancer. The material was CD4+ or CD8+ T cells sorted from blood, obtained in a trial of the OX40 agonist ivuxolimab. V usage is TRBV7-9 and J usage is TRBJ2-5; D ambiguous. CDR3 nucleotides: TGTGCCAGCAGCCATCCATTCAGGATCCAAGAGACCCAGTACTTC. The encoded protein is CASSHPFRIQETQYF. Looking up the rest from reference TRBV7-9 and TRBJ2-5 gives the full variable domain: DTGVSQNPRHKITKRGQNVTFRCDPISEHNRLYWYRQTLGQGPEFLTYFQNEAQLEKSRLLSDRFSAERPKGSFSTLEIQRTEQGDSAMYLCASSHPFRIQETQYFGPGTRLLVL.